Here is one TCR beta chain with its context. Its antigen is unknown. The entry originates in a study of T cell responses to AZD1222 COVID-19 vaccine. Findings and caveats of the study: In a largely white British group with more females than males, clonal diversity was possibly underestimated. The study sampled repertoires only after the peak T cell response. Unmutated variant regions are reportedly the target of nearly half of TCRs that are spike-specific.

Germline-derived CDR1 and CDR2 are SGDLS and YYNGEE. CDR3 size: 16 residues. Trimming cost V 4 bases and J 6 bases; bases outside gene matches: 12. Profiled with immunoSEQ multiplex PCR; TCRdb holds only in-frame clones, not every one. This sample has over 70,000 clones, with 85% to 90% found just once. Sequenced material: peripheral blood, taken on day 0 of MenACWY control vaccination. The genes are TRBV9 and TRBJ2-7, with 11 bases lining up with TRBD1. This sequence was found in an adult in good health. CDR3 amino acids: CASSTNHGTGGSEQYF. CDR3 sequence (DNA): TGTGCCAGCAGCACGAACCACGGGACAGGGGGATCCGAGCAGTACTTC.